This TCR beta chain was sequenced for a study of tumor-infiltrating lymphocytes in primary liver carcinoma. As regards this clonotype: The junction departs from germline at one end; a sequencing error may be responsible.

Starting material of roughly 550 ng total RNA yielded TCR beta cDNA via a constant-region primer. ARM-PCR, slightly modified, supplied the TCR beta libraries through three nested multiplex PCR rounds. Two initial PCR rounds of roughly 10 cycles each paired TRBV1-TRBV30 forward primers with a C-beta reverse primer. TCRdb reprocessed the multiplex PCR reads via MiXCR and lists one record per CDR3 protein. The sample lists 150,000 to 200,000 distinct CDR3 sequences, roughly 60% occurring once. Unsorted whole blood supplied the blood RNA, and germline DNA was isolated too. Germline assignment: CDR1 SGHAT and CDR2 FQNNGV. The CDR3 runs to 16 residues.

Sequenced: peripheral blood. The TCR was taken from a man between 40 and 49 years old with primary liver carcinoma and hepatitis B virus infection. The chain is built from TRBV11-2 and TRBJ2-3; 10 bases line up with TRBD2. CDR3 residues: CASSLRLAGVVDTQYF. DNA for the CDR3: TGCGCCAGCAGCTTAAGGCTAGCGGGAGTGGTAGATACGCAGTATTTT.